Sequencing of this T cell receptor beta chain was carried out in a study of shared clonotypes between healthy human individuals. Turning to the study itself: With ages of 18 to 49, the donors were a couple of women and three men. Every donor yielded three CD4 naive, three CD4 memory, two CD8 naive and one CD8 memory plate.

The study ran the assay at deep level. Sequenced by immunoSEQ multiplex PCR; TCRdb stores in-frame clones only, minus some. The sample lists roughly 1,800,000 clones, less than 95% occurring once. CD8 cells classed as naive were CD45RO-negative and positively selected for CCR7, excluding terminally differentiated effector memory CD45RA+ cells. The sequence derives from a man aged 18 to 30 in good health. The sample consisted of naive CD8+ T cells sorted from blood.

DNA of the CDR3: TGTGCCAGGGAGAGTCGACCGCTCTACAATGAGCAGTTCTTC. It specifies CARESRPLYNEQFF. The chain is built from TRBV6-4 and TRBJ2-1; the D is unclear. Trimming removed 9 bases from V and 3 bases from J, with 15 bases in between. CDR3 length: 14 amino acids. The germline gives CDR1 MRHNA, CDR2 SNTAGT.